This T cell receptor beta chain was captured by sequencing in a study of cytomegalovirus exposure and HLA in healthy donors. Overall study results and limits: Highly shared sequence variants in one cluster were likely a sequencing artifact. Further analysis, carried out later, found HLA-associated TCR beta chains more clonally expanded than equally common other chains.

Notes on this clone: Its antigen is as yet unknown.

Primers included in the PCR were 60 Vbeta and 13 Jbeta primers. The repertoire was sequenced with immunoSEQ multiplex PCR; TCRdb's copy has only in-frame clones and lacks some. This table holds roughly 150,000 clones, around 83% found once. This sequence originates from a girl aged 2 to 9 in good health and CMV-seropositive. What was sequenced was PBMCs.

CDR3 DNA: TGTGCCAGCAGTGATGAACAGGAAGAAAAACTGTTTTTT. This translates into CASSDEQEEKLFF. The chain uses TRBV25-1 and TRBJ1-4; D is perhaps TRBD1 (5 bases). This CDR3 is built from 13 residues. CDR1 and CDR2 (germline): MGHDK, SYGVNS. Trimming took off 3 bases at V and 8 bases at J, with 10 bases between the two ends.